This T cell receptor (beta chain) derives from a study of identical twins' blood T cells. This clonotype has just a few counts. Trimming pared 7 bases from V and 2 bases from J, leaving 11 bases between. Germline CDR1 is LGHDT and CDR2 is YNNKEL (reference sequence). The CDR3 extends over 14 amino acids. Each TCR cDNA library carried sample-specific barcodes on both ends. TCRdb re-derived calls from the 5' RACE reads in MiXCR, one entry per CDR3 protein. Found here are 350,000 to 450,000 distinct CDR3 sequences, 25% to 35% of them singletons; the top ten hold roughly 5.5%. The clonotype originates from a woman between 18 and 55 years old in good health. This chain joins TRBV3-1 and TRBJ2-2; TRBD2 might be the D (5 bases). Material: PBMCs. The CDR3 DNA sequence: TGTGCCAGCACCCGAGGGATTAACACCGGGGAGCTGTTTTTT. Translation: CASTRGINTGELFF.